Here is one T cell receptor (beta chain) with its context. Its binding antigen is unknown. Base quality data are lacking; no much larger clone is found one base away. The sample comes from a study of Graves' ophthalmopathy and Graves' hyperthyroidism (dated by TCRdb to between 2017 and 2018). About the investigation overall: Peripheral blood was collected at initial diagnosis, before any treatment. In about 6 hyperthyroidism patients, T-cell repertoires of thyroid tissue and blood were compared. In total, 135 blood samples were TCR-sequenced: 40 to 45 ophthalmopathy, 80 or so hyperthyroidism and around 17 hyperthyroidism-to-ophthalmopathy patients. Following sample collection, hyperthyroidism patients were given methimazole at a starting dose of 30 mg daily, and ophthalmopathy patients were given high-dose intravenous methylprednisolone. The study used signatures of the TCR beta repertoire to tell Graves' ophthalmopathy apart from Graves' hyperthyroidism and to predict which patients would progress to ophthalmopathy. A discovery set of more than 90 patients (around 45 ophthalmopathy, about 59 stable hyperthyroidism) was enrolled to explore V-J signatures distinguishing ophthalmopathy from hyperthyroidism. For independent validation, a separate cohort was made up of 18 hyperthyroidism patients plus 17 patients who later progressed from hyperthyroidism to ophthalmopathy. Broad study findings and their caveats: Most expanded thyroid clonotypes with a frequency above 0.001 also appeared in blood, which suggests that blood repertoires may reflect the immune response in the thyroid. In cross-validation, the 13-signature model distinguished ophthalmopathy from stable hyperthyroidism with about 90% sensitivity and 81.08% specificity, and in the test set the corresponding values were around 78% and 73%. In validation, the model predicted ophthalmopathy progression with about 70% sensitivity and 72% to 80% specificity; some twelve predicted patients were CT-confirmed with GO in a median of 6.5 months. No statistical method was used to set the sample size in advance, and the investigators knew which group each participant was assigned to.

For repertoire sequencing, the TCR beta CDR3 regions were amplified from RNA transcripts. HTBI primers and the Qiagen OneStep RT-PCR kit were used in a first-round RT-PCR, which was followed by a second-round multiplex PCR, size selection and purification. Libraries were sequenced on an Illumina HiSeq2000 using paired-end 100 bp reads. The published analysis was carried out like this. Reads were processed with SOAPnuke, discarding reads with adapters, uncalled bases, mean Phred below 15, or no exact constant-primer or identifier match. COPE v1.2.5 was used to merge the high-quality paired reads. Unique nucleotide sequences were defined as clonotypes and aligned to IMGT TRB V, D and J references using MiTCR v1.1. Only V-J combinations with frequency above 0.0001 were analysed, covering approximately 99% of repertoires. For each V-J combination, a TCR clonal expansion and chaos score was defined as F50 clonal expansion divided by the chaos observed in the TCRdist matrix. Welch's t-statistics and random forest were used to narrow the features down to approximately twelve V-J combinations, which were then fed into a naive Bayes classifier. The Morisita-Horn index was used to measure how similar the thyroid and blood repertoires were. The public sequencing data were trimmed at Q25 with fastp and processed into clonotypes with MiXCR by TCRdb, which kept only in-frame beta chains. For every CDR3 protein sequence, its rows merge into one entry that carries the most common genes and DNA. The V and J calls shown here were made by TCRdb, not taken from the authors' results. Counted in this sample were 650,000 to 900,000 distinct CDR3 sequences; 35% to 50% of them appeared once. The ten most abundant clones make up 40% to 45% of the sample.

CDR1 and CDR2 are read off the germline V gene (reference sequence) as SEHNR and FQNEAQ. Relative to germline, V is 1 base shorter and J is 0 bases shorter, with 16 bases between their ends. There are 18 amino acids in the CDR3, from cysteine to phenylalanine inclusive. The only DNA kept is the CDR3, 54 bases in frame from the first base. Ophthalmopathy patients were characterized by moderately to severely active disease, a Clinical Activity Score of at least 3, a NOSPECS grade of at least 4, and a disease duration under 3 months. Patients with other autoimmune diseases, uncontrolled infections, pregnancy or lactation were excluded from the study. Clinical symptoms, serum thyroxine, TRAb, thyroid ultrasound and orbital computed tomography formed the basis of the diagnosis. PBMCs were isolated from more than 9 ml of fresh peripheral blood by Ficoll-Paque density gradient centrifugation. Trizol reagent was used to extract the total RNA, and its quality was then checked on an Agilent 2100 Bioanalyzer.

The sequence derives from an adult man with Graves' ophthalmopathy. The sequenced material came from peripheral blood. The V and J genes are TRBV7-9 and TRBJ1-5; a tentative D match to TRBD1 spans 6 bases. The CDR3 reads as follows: CASSLGPGGLYSNQPQHF. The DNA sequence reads TGTGCCAGCAGCTTAGGGCCGGGGGGCCTATATAGCAATCAGCCCCAGCATTTT.